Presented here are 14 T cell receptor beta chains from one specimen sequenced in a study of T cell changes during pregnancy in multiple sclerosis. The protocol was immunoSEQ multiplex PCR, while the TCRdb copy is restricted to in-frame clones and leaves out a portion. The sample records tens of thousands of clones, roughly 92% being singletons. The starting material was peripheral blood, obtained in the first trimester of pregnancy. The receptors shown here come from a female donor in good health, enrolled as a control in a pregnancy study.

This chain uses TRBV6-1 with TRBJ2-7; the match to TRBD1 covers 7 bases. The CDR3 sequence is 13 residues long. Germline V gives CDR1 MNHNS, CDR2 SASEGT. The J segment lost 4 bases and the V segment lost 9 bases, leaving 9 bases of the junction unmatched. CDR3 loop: CASAGTDLYEQYF. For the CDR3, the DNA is TGTGCCAGTGCCGGGACAGATCTTTACGAGCAGTACTTC.

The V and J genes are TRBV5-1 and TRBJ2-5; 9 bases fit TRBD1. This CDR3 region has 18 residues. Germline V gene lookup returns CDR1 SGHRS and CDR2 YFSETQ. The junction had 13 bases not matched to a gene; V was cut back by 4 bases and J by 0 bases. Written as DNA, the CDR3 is TGCGCCAGCAGCATCGGACAGGGGACAACTTGGTACCAAGAGACCCAGTACTTC. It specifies CASSIGQGTTWYQETQYF.

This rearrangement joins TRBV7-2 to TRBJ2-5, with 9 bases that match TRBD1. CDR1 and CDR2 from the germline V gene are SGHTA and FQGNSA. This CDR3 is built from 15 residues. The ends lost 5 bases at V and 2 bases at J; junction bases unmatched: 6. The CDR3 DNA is TGTGCCAGCAGCCCCCGGACAGGGGCACAAGAGACCCAGTACTTC. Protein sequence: CASSPRTGAQETQYF. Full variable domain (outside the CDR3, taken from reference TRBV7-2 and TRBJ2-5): GAGVSQSPSNKVTEKGKDVELRCDPISGHTALYWYRQSLGQGLEFLIYFQGNSAPDKSGLPSDRFSAERTGGSVSTLTIQRTQQEDSAVYLCASSPRTGAQETQYFGPGTRLLVL.

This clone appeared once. CDR3 nucleotide sequence: TGTGCCAGCAGCTTGGGAGGGCGGTTCGGCACCGGGGAGCTGTTTTTT. Protein product: CASSLGGRFGTGELFF. The chain has TRBV5-4 and TRBJ2-2; TRBD2 might be the D (5 bases). V was pared by 0 bases and J by 4 bases, with 13 bases between. Germline V gene lookup returns CDR1 SGHNT and CDR2 YYREEE (reference sequence). CDR3 length: 16 residues.

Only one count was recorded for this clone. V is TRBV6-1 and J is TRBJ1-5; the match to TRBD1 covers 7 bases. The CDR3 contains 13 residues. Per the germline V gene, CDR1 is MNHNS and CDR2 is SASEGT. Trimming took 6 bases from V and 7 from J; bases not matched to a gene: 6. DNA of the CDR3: TGTGCCAGCAGCCGACAGGGAGACCAGCCCCAGCATTTT. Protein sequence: CASSRQGDQPQHF.

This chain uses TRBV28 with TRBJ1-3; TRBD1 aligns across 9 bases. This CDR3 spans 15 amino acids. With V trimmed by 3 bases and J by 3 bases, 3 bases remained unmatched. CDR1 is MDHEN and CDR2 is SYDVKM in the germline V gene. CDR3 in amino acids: CASSFPTGGGNTIYF. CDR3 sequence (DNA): TGTGCCAGCAGTTTTCCGACAGGGGGTGGAAACACCATATATTTT. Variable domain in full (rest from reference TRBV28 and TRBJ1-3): DVKVTQSSRYLVKRTGEKVFLECVQDMDHENMFWYRQDPGLGLRLIYFSYDVKMKEKGDIPEGYSVSREKKERFSLILESASTNQTSMYLCASSFPTGGGNTIYFGEGSWLTVV.

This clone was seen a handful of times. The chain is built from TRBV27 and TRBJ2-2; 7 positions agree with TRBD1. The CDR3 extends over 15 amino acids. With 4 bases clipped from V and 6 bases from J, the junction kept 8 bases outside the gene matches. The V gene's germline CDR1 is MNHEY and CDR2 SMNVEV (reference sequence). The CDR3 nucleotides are TGTGCCAGCAGTTCCGGGACAGCTGTTTCCGGGGAGCTGTTTTTT. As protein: CASSSGTAVSGELFF.

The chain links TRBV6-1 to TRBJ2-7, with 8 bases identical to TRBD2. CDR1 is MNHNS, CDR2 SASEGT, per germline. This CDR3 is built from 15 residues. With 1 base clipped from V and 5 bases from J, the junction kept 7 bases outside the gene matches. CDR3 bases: TGTGCCAGCAGTGAAGTAAGCGGGAGTGGCGACGAGCAGTACTTC. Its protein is CASSEVSGSGDEQYF.

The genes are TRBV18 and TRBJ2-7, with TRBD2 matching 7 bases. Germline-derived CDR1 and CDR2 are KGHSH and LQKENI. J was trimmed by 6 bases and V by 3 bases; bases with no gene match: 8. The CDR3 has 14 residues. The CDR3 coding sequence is TGTGCCAGCTCACCGGCGGGAGATTCAGGCGAGCAGTACTTC. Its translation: CASSPAGDSGEQYF.

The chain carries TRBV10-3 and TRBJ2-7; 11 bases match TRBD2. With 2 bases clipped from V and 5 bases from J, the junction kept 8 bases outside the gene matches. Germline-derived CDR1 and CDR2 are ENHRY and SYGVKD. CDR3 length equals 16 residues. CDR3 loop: CAISETSGRGADEQYF. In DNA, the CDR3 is TGTGCCATCAGTGAGACTAGCGGGAGAGGGGCTGACGAGCAGTACTTC.

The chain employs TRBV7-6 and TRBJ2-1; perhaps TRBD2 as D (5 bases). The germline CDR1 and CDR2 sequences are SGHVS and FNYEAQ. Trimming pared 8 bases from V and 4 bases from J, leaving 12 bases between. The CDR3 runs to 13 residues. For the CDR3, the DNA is TGTGCCAGCTCCAACGGGGTTTACAATGAGCAGTTCTTC. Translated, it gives CASSNGVYNEQFF.

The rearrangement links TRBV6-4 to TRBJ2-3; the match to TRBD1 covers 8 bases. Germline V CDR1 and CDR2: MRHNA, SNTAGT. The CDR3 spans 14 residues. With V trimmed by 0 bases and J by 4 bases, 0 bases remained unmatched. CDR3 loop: CASSDSQGADTQYF. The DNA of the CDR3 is TGTGCCAGCAGTGACTCACAGGGGGCAGATACGCAGTATTTT.

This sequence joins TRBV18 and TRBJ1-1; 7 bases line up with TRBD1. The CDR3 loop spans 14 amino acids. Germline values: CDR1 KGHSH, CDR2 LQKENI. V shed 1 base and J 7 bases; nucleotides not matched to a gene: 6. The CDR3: CASSPQGARSEAFF. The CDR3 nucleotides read TGTGCCAGCTCACCACAGGGGGCGCGGAGTGAAGCTTTCTTT.

CDR3 sequence (DNA): TGTGCCAGCAGCTTGTTGGGGCCTCGGACGTACGAGCAGTACTTC. This sequence encodes CASSLLGPRTYEQYF. V usage is TRBV5-6 and J usage is TRBJ2-7; D is perhaps TRBD1 (5 bases). There are 15 residues in the CDR3. In germline, CDR1 is SGHDT, CDR2 YYEEEE. V was pared by 1 base and J by 4 bases, with 15 bases between.